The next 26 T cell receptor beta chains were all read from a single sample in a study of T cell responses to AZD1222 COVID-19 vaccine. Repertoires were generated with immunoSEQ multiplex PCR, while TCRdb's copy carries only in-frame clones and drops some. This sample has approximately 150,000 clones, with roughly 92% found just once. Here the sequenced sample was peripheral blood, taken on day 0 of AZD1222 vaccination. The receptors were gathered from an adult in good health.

DNA of the CDR3: TGTGCCAGTAGTATCATTGGCAGGAGTAATGAAAAACTGTTTTTT. Its translation: CASSIIGRSNEKLFF. The V gene is TRBV19, the J gene TRBJ1-4, with D unresolved. The length of the CDR3 is 15 residues. The ends were cut back, 3 bases at V and 4 bases at J, with 12 bases in the middle. Germline V CDR1 and CDR2: LNHDA, SQIVND (reference sequence).

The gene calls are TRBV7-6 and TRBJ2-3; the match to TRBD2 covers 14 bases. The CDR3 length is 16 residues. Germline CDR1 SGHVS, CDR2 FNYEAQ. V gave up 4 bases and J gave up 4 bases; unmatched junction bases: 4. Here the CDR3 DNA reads TGTGCCAGCAGCTCGGGACTAGCGGGAGCGGCAGATACGCAGTATTTT. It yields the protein CASSSGLAGAADTQYF.

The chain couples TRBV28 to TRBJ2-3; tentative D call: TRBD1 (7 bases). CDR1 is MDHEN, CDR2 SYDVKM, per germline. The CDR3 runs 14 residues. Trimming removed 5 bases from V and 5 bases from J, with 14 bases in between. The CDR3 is CASSPGQEGDTQYF. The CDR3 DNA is TGTGCCAGCAGTCCCGGACAGGAGGGAGATACGCAGTATTTT.

CDR3 nucleotides: TGTGCCAGCTCACCCGCCAAGCTCCTTGGCAATCAGCCCCAGCATTTT. Its translation: CASSPAKLLGNQPQHF. This chain links TRBV18 with TRBJ1-5; D not resolved. CDR3 length: 16 residues. From germline, CDR1 is KGHSH and CDR2 LQKENI. Trimming took 3 bases from V and 2 from J, leaving 14 bases between them.

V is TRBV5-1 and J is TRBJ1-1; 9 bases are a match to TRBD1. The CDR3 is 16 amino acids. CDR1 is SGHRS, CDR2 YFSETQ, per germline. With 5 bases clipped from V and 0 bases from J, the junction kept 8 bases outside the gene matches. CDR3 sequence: CASSTGGAGMNTEAFF. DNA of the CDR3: TGCGCCAGCAGTACAGGGGGCGCGGGGATGAACACTGAAGCTTTCTTT.

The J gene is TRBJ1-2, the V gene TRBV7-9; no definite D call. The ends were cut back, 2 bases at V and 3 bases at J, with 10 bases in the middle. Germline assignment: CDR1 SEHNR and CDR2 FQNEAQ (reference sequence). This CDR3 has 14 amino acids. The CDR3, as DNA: TGTGCCAGCAGCTTACTTACGGGTGACTATGGCTACACCTTC. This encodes CASSLLTGDYGYTF.

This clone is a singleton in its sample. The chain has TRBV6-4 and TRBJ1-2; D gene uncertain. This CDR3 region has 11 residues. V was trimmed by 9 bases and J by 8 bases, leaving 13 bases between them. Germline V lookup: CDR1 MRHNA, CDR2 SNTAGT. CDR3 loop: CARSKVGGYTF. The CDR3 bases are TGTGCCAGGAGCAAGGTAGGAGGCTACACCTTC.

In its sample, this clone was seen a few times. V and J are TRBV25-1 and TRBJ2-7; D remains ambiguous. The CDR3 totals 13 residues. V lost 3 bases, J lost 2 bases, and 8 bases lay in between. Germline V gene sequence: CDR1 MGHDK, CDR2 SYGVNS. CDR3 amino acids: CASSDLATYEQYF. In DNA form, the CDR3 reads TGTGCCAGCAGTGACCTGGCTACCTACGAGCAGTACTTC.

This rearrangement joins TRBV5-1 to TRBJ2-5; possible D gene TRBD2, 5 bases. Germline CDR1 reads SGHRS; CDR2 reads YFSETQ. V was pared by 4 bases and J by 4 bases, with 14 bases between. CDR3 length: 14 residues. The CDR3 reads CASSPRAGVETQYF. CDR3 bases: TGCGCCAGCAGCCCGAGGGCCGGCGTAGAGACCCAGTACTTC.

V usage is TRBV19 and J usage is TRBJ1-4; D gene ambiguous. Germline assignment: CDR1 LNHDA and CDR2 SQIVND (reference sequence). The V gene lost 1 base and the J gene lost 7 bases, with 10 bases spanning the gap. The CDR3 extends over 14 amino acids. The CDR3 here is CASSIGTPIEKLFF. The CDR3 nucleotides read TGTGCCAGTAGTATAGGGACCCCTATTGAAAAACTGTTTTTT.

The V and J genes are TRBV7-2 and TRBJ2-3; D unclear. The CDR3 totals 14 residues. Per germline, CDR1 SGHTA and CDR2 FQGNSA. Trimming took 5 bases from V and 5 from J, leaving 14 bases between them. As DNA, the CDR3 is TGTGCCAGCAGCCCCCGTAGGTCGGGAGATACGCAGTATTTT. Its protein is CASSPRRSGDTQYF.

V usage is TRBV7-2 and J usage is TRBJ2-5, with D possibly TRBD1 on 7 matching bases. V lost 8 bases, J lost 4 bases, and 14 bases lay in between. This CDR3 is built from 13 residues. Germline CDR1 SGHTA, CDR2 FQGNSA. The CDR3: CASSRGAVETQYF. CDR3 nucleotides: TGTGCCAGCTCCAGGGGGGCTGTAGAGACCCAGTACTTC.

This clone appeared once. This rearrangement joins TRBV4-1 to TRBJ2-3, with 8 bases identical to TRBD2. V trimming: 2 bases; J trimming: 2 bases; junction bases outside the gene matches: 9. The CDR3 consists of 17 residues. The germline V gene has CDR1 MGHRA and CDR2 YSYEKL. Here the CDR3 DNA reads TGCGCCAGCAGCCAATTTTTGAGCGGGGGCCTCACAGATACGCAGTATTTT. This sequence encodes CASSQFLSGGLTDTQYF.

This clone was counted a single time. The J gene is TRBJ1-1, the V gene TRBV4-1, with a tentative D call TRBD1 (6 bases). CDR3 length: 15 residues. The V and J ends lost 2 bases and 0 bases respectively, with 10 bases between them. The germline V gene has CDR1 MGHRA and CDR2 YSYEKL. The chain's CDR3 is CASSQQGLVNTEAFF. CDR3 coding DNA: TGCGCCAGCAGCCAACAGGGGCTAGTGAACACTGAAGCTTTCTTT.

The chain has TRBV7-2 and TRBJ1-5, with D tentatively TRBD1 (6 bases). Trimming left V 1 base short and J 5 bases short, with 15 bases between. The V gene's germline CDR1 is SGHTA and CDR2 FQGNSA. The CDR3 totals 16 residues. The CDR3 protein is CASSLGGAGTDQPQHF. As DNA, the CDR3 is TGTGCCAGCAGCTTAGGGGGGGCAGGGACCGATCAGCCCCAGCATTTT.

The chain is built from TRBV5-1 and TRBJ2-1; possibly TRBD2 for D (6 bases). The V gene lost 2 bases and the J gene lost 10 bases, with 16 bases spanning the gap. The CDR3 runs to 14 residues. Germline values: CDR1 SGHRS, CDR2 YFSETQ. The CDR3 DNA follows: TGCGCCAGCAGCTTAGGCGGAGGGCTTGGGGAGCAGTTCTTC. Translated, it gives CASSLGGGLGEQFF. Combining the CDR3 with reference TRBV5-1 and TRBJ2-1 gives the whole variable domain KAGVTQTPRYLIKTRGQQVTLSCSPISGHRSVSWYQQTPGQGLQFLFEYFSETQRNKGNFPGRFSGRQFSNSRSEMNVSTLELGDSALYLCASSLGGGLGEQFFGPGTRLTVL.

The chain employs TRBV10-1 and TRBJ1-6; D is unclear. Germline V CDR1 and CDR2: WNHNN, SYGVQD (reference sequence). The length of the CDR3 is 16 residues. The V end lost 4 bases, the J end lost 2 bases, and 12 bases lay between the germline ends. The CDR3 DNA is TGCGCCAGCAGTGCCGGTATGGGGACCTATAATTCACCCCTCCACTTT. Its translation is CASSAGMGTYNSPLHF.

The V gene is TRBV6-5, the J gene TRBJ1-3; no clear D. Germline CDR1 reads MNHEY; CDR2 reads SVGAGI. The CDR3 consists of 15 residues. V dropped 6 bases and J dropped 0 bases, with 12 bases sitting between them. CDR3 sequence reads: CASRLDLSSGNTIYF. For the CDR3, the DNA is TGTGCCAGCAGGCTAGACCTCTCCTCTGGAAACACCATATATTTT.

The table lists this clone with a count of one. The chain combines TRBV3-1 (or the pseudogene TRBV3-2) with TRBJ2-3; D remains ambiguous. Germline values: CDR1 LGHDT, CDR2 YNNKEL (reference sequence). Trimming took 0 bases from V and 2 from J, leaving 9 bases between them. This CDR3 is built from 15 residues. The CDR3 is CASSQETSHTDTQYF. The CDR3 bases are TGTGCCAGCAGCCAAGAAACCTCTCACACAGATACGCAGTATTTT.

CDR3 protein: CASSPRTSGSNSGELFF. The CDR3 DNA reads TGTGCCAGCTCACCGAGGACTAGCGGGAGCAATTCCGGGGAGCTGTTTTTT. The chain links TRBV18 to TRBJ2-2; 13 nucleotides agree with TRBD2. Losses at the gene ends were 3 bases for V and 6 bases for J; bases not matched to a gene: 7. Germline V CDR1 and CDR2: KGHSH, LQKENI. This CDR3 is built from 17 residues.

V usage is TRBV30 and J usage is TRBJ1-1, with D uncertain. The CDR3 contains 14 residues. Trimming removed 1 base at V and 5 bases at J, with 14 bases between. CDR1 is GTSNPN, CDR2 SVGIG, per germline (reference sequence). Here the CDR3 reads CAWSGVEEWTEAFF. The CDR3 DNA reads TGTGCCTGGAGTGGGGTGGAGGAATGGACTGAAGCTTTCTTT.

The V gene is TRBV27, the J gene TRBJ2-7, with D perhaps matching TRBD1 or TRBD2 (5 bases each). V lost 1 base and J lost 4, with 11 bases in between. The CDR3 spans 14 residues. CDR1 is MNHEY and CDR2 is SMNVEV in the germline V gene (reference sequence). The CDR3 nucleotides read TGTGCCAGCAGTTTATGGGGGTCGGGTTACGAGCAGTACTTC. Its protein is CASSLWGSGYEQYF.

This CDR3 is CASSTGQQNTEAFF. CDR3 nucleotides: TGCGCCAGCAGCACGGGACAACAAAACACTGAAGCTTTCTTT. The rearrangement links TRBV5-1 to TRBJ1-1; perhaps TRBD1 as D (6 bases). CDR1 is SGHRS and CDR2 is YFSETQ in the germline V gene. The V end was cut by 4 bases, the J end by 2 bases, with 12 bases between. The CDR3 has 14 amino acids.

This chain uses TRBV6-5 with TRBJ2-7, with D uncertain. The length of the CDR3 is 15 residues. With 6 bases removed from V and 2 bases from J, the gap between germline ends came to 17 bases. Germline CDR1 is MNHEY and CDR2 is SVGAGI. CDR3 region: CASSSTGGITYEQYF. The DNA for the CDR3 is TGTGCCAGCAGCTCAACGGGCGGTATCACCTACGAGCAGTACTTC.

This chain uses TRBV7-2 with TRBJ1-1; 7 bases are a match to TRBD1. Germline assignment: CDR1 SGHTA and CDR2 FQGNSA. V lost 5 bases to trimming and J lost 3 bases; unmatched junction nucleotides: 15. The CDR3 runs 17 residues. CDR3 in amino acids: CASSADREVFLHTEAFF. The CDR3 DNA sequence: TGTGCCAGCAGCGCCGACAGGGAAGTCTTCCTGCACACTGAAGCTTTCTTT.

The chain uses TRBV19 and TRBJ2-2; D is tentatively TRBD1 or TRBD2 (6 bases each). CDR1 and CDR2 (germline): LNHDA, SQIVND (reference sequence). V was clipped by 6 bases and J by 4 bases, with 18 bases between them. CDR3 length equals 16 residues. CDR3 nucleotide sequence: TGTGCCAGTAGCGAGTTCGGGGGCTGGTCCACCGGGGAGCTGTTTTTT. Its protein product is CASSEFGGWSTGELFF.